The T cell receptor (beta chain) described here comes from a study of shared clonotypes between healthy human individuals. Germline-derived CDR1 and CDR2 are GTSNPN and SVGIG (reference sequence). Trimming removed 7 bases from V and 3 bases from J, with 4 bases in between. The CDR3 loop spans 9 amino acids. TCRdb keeps only in-frame clones here, not all; method: immunoSEQ multiplex PCR. Among 1 million to 1.2 million clones, 77% were seen once, and the ten largest hold 0.89%. This clonotype was obtained from a man between 18 and 35 years old in good health. Some clones in this sample may be carry-over from other donors' samples. The sample taken for sequencing was memory CD4+ T cells from PBMCs. As for subset: CD45RA-negative fraction. The V call is TRBV30, the J call TRBJ2-7; D is unresolved. CDR3 amino acids: CASRYEQYF. CDR3 bases: TGTGCCTCCCGCTACGAGCAGTACTTC.